These T cell receptor beta chains were read from a single sample in a study of blood T cell repertoires in COVID-19. The data were produced by immunoSEQ multiplex PCR, yet TCRdb's version contains in-frame clones alone and is incomplete. Among roughly 340,000 clones listed, 87% were seen once. Sequencing was done on a sample of PBMCs or T cells enriched from blood (not recorded which). The receptors come from a man between 40 and 49 years old in a cohort exposed to, infected with or recovered from COVID-19 (not recorded which). Both conserved end residues are part of each CDR3. A D gene is named only where the DNA matches it firmly.

d_call v_call cdr3_aa
- TRBV5-1 CASSLVADANTEAFF
- TRBV9 CASSRGGYSNQPQHF
TRBD1 TRBV19 CASSMTGQDYEQYF
TRBD2 TRBV5-6 CASSRGLAGVGEQYF
- TRBV7-9 CASSIKTGLREKLFF
TRBD1 TRBV5-1 CASSLRQGAYTEAFF
TRBD2 TRBV5-1 CASRLAEETQYF
- TRBV2 CASSERRNQPQHF
TRBD1 TRBV27 CASSFGPTGGRGEAFF
- TRBV19 CASSIGGSNTGELFF
- TRBV29-1 CSVSSRGGTEAFF
TRBD2 TRBV5-1 CASSRLAGNKETQYF
TRBD1 TRBV24-1 CATSDWGQGRDNEQFF
- TRBV27 CASSFERNTDTQYF
- TRBV7-8 CASSPNRANSPLHF
- TRBV11-3 CASSLGSTGELFF
- TRBV28 CASSPGQLRDTQYF
TRBD2 TRBV4-2 CASSQDPASGRGGLLEQYF
- TRBV18 CASSRGKDQPQHF
TRBD1 TRBV29-1 CSVEPTGVGYGYTF
- TRBV11-2 CASSPRAGEKLFF
TRBD2 TRBV7-2 CASSPPPLVAGREQFF
TRBD2 TRBV10-3 CAISEFRTSVSDEQFF
TRBD2 TRBV2 CASRIPPGTSGYEQYF
- TRBV28 CASREALGGQPQHF
- TRBV4-1 CASSREGGSPDTQYF
- TRBV2 CASSPLGGELFF
TRBD1 TRBV30 CAWTGGNRDPHTF
- TRBV18 CASSPGGDTQYF
- TRBV6-5 CASSYSHISYEQYF
TRBD1 TRBV30 CAWSDGQAAGNTIYF
TRBD2 TRBV6-5 CASQSGTTTDTQYF
TRBD1 TRBV2 CASSRQGTGYEQYF
TRBD1 TRBV7-9 CASSLAKGGEKAINIQYF
TRBD2 TRBV7-9 CASSLPGLASNEQFF
- TRBV11-3 CASSLNRGFHNEQFF
- TRBV9 CASSVGDLGGEKLFF
TRBD2 TRBV4-2 CASSQVGTSGSYEQYF
TRBD1 TRBV19 CASSITGGGSTEAFF
TRBD1 TRBV6-5 CASRGQGSNVLTF
- TRBV29-1 CSVEEGVYTEAFF
- TRBV28 CASSLEDSNQPQHF
TRBD1 TRBV10-3 CAISHRTGNGEKLFF
TRBD2 TRBV5-1 CASSYLAGGGNEQFF
- TRBV6-1 CASSELAGRNQPQHF
TRBD2 TRBV7-2 CASSSRRTRGSYNEQFF
- TRBV19 CASSAGLAKNIQYF
- TRBV6-5 CASRRTSNQPQHF
- TRBV28 CASGWLGSPLHF
TRBD1 TRBV18 CASSSGTGAFSEQYF
TRBD1 TRBV5-1 CASSLGQAIQETQYF
- TRBV28 CASSLRDDGNTIYF
TRBD1 TRBV11-3 CASSLRSRITGDSYNEQFF
TRBD1 TRBV10-1 CASSEFRGRPGELFF